What follows are 26 T cell receptor beta chains derived from one specimen sequenced in a study of cytomegalovirus exposure and HLA in healthy donors. PCR involved 60 Vbeta and 13 Jbeta primers. The table came from immunoSEQ multiplex PCR; TCRdb's copy has only in-frame clones and leaves some out. With tens of thousands of clones in the sample, the ten largest clones hold about 6.4%. Sequenced: PBMCs. All receptors derive from a human donor in good health.

The V gene is TRBV11-2, the J gene TRBJ1-2; a possible D gene is TRBD1 (6 bases). Germline assignment: CDR1 SGHAT and CDR2 FQNNGV. The V end lost 5 bases, the J end lost 5 bases, and 12 bases lay between the germline ends. This CDR3 has 13 residues. The CDR3 region has the DNA TGTGCCAGCAGCCCGGACAGCCAGTATGGCTACACCTTC. Encoded protein: CASSPDSQYGYTF.

The chain recombines TRBV4-1 with TRBJ2-3; maybe TRBD2 (6 bases). Germline V gene sequence: CDR1 MGHRA, CDR2 YSYEKL. Trimming pared 4 bases from V and 2 bases from J, leaving 13 bases between. This CDR3 contains 15 residues. CDR3 residues: CASSPSSDNTDTQYF. The CDR3 coding sequence is TGCGCCAGCAGCCCGTCTAGCGATAACACAGATACGCAGTATTTT.

The CDR3 region has the DNA TGTGCCAGCAGTAGGGGAACAGACTACGAGCAGTACTTC. Amino acid sequence: CASSRGTDYEQYF. The chain is built from TRBV6-6 and TRBJ2-7; a weak D match, TRBD1 (5 bases). V lost 5 bases and J 3 bases, leaving 11 bases between the germline ends. The CDR3 totals 13 residues. Germline CDR1 is MNHNY and CDR2 is SVGAGI (reference sequence).

A word on this clone: Germline is not matched at one junction end, which may reflect a read error. V gene TRBV19 combines with J gene TRBJ1-5, with D perhaps TRBD1 (5 bases). Per the germline V gene, CDR1 is LNHDA and CDR2 is SQIVND (reference sequence). The length of the CDR3 is 16 residues. The CDR3 coding sequence is TGTGCCGGTAGTAATGGGGGGTCGAGGGGCAATCAGCCCCAGCATTTT. As protein: CAGSNGGSRGNQPQHF.

The J gene is TRBJ2-2, the V gene TRBV5-6; 10 bases map to TRBD2. The junction had 6 bases not matched to a gene; V was cut back by 0 bases and J by 7 bases. The CDR3 loop spans 16 amino acids. The germline V gene encodes CDR1 SGHDT and CDR2 YYEEEE. The CDR3 DNA is TGTGCCAGCAGCTTGGCACTAGCGGGGTATGTCGGGGAGCTGTTTTTT. This encodes CASSLALAGYVGELFF.

The chain is built from TRBV9 and TRBJ1-1; 7 bases line up with TRBD1. Germline CDR1 is SGDLS and CDR2 is YYNGEE. With 3 bases clipped from V and 4 bases from J, the junction kept 9 bases outside the gene matches. The CDR3 is 15 residues long. CDR3 amino acids: CASSARDSLSTEAFF. The CDR3, as DNA: TGTGCCAGCAGCGCACGGGACAGCTTAAGCACTGAAGCTTTCTTT.

The CDR3 here is CASNYRYTEAFF. CDR3 nucleotide sequence: TGTGCCAGCAACTACAGGTACACTGAAGCTTTCTTT. The J gene is TRBJ1-1, the V gene TRBV6-1, with D perhaps TRBD1 (5 bases). Trimming cost V 7 bases and J 3 bases, with 9 bases left between them. CDR3 length: 12 residues. Germline loops: CDR1 MNHNS, CDR2 SASEGT.

The chain uses TRBV7-9 and TRBJ2-7; D not certain. The V gene's germline CDR1 is SEHNR and CDR2 FQNEAQ (reference sequence). The CDR3 has 14 residues. V lost 5 bases and J 6 bases, leaving 17 bases between the germline ends. The CDR3 sequence: CASSPVQSRGEQYF. Written as DNA, the CDR3 is TGTGCCAGCAGCCCCGTCCAAAGCCGAGGCGAGCAGTACTTC.

This rearrangement joins TRBV9 to TRBJ2-2; D is uncertain. Trimming cost V 4 bases and J 8 bases, with 15 bases left between them. The CDR3 length is 14 residues. The germline CDR1 and CDR2 sequences are SGDLS and YYNGEE. The CDR3 DNA is TGTGCCAGCAGCTCCTCCGGAGATGGAGGGGAGCTGTTTTTT. Encoded protein: CASSSSGDGGELFF. The full variable domain, in which reference TRBV9 and TRBJ2-2 provide the parts outside the CDR3, is DSGVTQTPKHLITATGQRVTLRCSPRSGDLSVYWYQQSLDQGLQFLIQYYNGEERAKGNILERFSAQQFPDLHSELNLSSLELGDSALYFCASSSSGDGGELFFGEGSRLTVL.

The J gene is TRBJ2-1, the V gene TRBV9, with a tentative D call TRBD2 (7 bases). V gave up 0 bases and J gave up 5 bases, with 18 bases separating them. CDR3 length: 17 residues. CDR1 is SGDLS and CDR2 is YYNGEE in the germline V gene. This CDR3 is CASSVAEGGAGDNEQFF. CDR3 DNA: TGTGCCAGCAGCGTAGCGGAAGGGGGGGCCGGGGACAATGAGCAGTTCTTC.

The chain couples TRBV2 to TRBJ2-7; 7 bases map to TRBD1. The CDR3 loop spans 15 amino acids. V gave up 8 bases and J gave up 0 bases; unmatched junction bases: 10. Germline V lookup: CDR1 SNHLY, CDR2 FYNNEI. The CDR3 reads CASRKDRQISYEQYF. DNA for the CDR3: TGTGCCAGCCGGAAGGACAGGCAAATCTCCTACGAGCAGTACTTC.

The chain recombines TRBV11-2 with TRBJ2-7; maybe TRBD1 (6 bases). CDR1 and CDR2 (germline): SGHAT, FQNNGV. The CDR3 runs 14 residues. The germline V and J ends were trimmed by 5 bases and 2 bases, with 13 bases remaining between them. The DNA of the CDR3 is TGTGCCAGCAGCCCCCAGGGGACCGCCTACGAGCAGTACTTC. It codes for CASSPQGTAYEQYF.

J is TRBJ2-7 and V is TRBV21-1; the listed D gene, TRBD1, was not tested against the DNA. TRBV21-1 is a known pseudogene. This CDR3 has 15 residues. CDR3 nucleotides: TGTGCCAGCAGCACCCGGGAAAGGGGGTTCTACGAGCAGTACTTC. It yields the protein CASSTRERGFYEQYF.

This rearrangement joins TRBV30 to TRBJ2-2, with 10 nucleotides matching TRBD1. V was pared by 7 bases and J by 5 bases, with 4 bases of the junction left unmatched. This CDR3 region has 13 residues. Germline V gene sequence: CDR1 GTSNPN, CDR2 SVGIG (reference sequence). This CDR3 reads CAFGTGVTGELFF. CDR3 coding DNA: TGTGCCTTCGGGACAGGGGTAACCGGGGAGCTGTTTTTT.

The chain links TRBV4-1 to TRBJ2-7; D remains ambiguous. This CDR3 has 15 amino acids. Germline loops: CDR1 MGHRA, CDR2 YSYEKL. V lost 1 base to trimming and J lost 2 bases, with 12 bases between them. CDR3 sequence: CASSQGPGVTYEQYF. CDR3 bases: TGCGCCAGCAGCCAAGGTCCTGGAGTTACCTACGAGCAGTACTTC.

The chain joins TRBV4-1 to TRBJ1-2, with D possibly being TRBD1 (5 bases). The germline CDR1 and CDR2 sequences are MGHRA and YSYEKL. The CDR3 is 14 residues long. The V and J ends lost 0 bases and 4 bases respectively, with 9 bases between them. CDR3 bases: TGCGCCAGCAGCCAAGATACAGGAAGCTATGGCTACACCTTC. It translates to CASSQDTGSYGYTF.

The genes are TRBV7-9 and TRBJ2-7; 7 nucleotides line up with TRBD1. V lost 6 bases, J lost 2 bases, and 10 bases stayed unmatched. The CDR3 sequence is 15 residues long. Germline CDR1 and CDR2: SEHNR and FQNEAQ (reference sequence). CDR3 coding DNA: TGTGCCAGCAGAGCCCGGGACAGCGTAACCTACGAGCAGTACTTC. This gives the protein CASRARDSVTYEQYF.

The chain couples TRBV6-1 to TRBJ1-6; 9 bases are shared with TRBD1. Germline-derived CDR1 and CDR2 are MNHNS and SASEGT. V lost 4 bases and J lost 7; bases outside the gene matches: 11. This CDR3 has 17 residues. The CDR3 reads CASSVVNRGLTNSPLHF. The CDR3 coding sequence is TGTGCCAGCAGTGTCGTGAACAGGGGGCTTACAAATTCACCCCTCCACTTT.

J is TRBJ2-7 and V is TRBV5-6; 7 bases map to TRBD2. V was clipped by 4 bases and J by 2 bases; unmatched bases: 6. The CDR3 is 14 residues long. Germline V lookup: CDR1 SGHDT, CDR2 YYEEEE. CDR3 region: CASSRGGSTYEQYF. The CDR3 nucleotides read TGTGCCAGCAGCCGCGGGGGATCAACCTACGAGCAGTACTTC.

This chain joins TRBV14 and TRBJ1-1, with TRBD1 as a possible D gene (5 bases). V was clipped by 5 bases and J by 5 bases, with 15 bases between them. This CDR3 has 14 residues. Germline CDR1 is SGHDN and CDR2 is FVKESK. The CDR3 DNA reads as TGTGCCAGCAGCTCCGGGCAGGGAGGAACTGAAGCTTTCTTT. Translation: CASSSGQGGTEAFF.

The chain links TRBV5-4 to TRBJ1-6; 10 positions agree with TRBD1. This CDR3 has 16 residues. The J segment lost 8 bases and the V segment lost 5 bases, leaving 10 bases of the junction unmatched. CDR1 is SGHNT, CDR2 YYREEE, per germline (reference sequence). The CDR3 nucleotides read TGTGCCAGCAGGGGGAAGACAGGGGGCATAGATTCACCCCTCCACTTT. This encodes CASRGKTGGIDSPLHF.

Note on this clone: Germline is not matched at one junction end, which may reflect a read error. J is TRBJ1-5 and V is TRBV30, with 10 bases lining up with TRBD1. Germline assignment: CDR1 GTSNPN and CDR2 SVGIG (reference sequence). This CDR3 comprises 15 residues. Here the CDR3 reads CAGSERQGAGQPQHF. CDR3 nucleotides: TGTGCCGGGAGCGAGAGACAGGGGGCCGGTCAGCCCCAGCATTTT.

The rearrangement uses TRBV5-6 and TRBJ2-5; 7 bases are a match to TRBD1. The length of the CDR3 is 15 residues. V was clipped by 1 base and J by 4 bases; unmatched bases: 7. Germline-derived CDR1 and CDR2 are SGHDT and YYEEEE. The DNA of the CDR3 is TGTGCCAGCAGCTTGACAGGGGCGAGAACAGAGACCCAGTACTTC. Protein: CASSLTGARTETQYF.

This rearrangement joins TRBV30 to TRBJ1-5; D may be TRBD1 (6 bases). The germline CDR1 and CDR2 sequences are GTSNPN and SVGIG (reference sequence). The CDR3 totals 15 residues. Trimming removed 5 bases at V and 3 bases at J, with 17 bases between. The CDR3 DNA follows: TGTGCCTGGGCCTACCCGGGACATTACAATCAGCCCCAGCATTTT. This gives the protein CAWAYPGHYNQPQHF.

CDR3 DNA: TGTGCCAGCAGTTCGGCTCAGGTTGGAGAGACCCAGTACTTC. Translation gives CASSSAQVGETQYF. The chain joins TRBV5-8 to TRBJ2-5; no clear D gene. Per the germline V gene, CDR1 is SGHTS and CDR2 is YDEGEE. V was shortened by 5 bases and J by 4 bases, with 15 bases between the two germline ends. The CDR3 has 14 residues. The full variable domain, in which reference TRBV5-8 and TRBJ2-5 provide the parts outside the CDR3, is EAGVTQSPTHLIKTRGQQATLRCSPISGHTSVYWYQQALGLGLQFLLWYDEGEERNRGNFPPRFSGRQFPNYSSELNVNALELEDSALYLCASSSAQVGETQYFGPGTRLLVL.

As for this clone: In the same sample, other DNA sequences code for this CDR3. The chain has TRBV5-6 and TRBJ1-5; 8 nucleotides align to TRBD1. V lost 3 bases and J lost 6; bases outside the gene matches: 2. Per germline, CDR1 SGHDT and CDR2 YYEEEE. CDR3 length: 13 residues. The CDR3 nucleotides read TGTGCCAGCAGCTCGACAGGGGTTCAGCCCCAGCATTTT. It codes for CASSSTGVQPQHF.